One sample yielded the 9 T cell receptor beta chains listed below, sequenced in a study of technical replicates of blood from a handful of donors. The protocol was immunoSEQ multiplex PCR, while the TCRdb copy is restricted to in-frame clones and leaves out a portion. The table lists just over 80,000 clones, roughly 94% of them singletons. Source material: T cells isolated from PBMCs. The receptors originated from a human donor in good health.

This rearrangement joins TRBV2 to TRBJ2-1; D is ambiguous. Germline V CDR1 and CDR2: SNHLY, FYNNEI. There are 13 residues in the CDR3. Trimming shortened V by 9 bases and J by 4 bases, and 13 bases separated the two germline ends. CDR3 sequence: CARTLLPYNEQFF. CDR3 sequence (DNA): TGTGCCAGAACTCTCTTGCCTTACAATGAGCAGTTCTTC.

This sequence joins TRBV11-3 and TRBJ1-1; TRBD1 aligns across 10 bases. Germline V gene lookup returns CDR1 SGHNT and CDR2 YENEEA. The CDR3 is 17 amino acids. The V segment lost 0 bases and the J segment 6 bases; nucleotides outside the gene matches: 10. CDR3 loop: CASSLDRDRGSFAEAFF. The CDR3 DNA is TGTGCCAGCAGCTTAGACCGGGACAGGGGAAGCTTCGCTGAAGCTTTCTTT.

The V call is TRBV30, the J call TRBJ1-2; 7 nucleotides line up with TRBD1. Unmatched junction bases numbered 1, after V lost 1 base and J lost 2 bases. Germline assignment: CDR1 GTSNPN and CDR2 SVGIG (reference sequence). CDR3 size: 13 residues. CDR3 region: CAWSEQGNYGYTF. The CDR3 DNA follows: TGTGCCTGGAGTGAACAGGGGAACTATGGCTACACCTTC. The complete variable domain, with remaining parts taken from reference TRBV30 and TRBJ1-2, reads SQTIHQWPATLVQPVGSPLSLECTVEGTSNPNLYWYRQAAGRGLQLLFYSVGIGQISSEVPQNLSASRPQDRQFILSSKKLLLSDSGFYLCAWSEQGNYGYTFGSGTRLTVV.

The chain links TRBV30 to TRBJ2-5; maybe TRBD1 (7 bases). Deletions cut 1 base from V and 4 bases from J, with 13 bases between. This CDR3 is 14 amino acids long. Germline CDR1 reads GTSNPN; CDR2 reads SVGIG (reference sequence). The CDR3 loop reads CAWSDAGQPETQYF. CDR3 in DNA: TGTGCCTGGAGTGACGCGGGACAGCCAGAGACCCAGTACTTC.

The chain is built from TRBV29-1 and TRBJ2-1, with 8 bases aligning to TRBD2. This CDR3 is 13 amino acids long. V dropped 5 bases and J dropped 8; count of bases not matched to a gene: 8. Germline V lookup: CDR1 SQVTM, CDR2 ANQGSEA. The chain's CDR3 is CSVLAGNVYEQFF. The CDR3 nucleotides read TGCAGCGTTTTAGCGGGAAATGTCTATGAGCAGTTCTTC.

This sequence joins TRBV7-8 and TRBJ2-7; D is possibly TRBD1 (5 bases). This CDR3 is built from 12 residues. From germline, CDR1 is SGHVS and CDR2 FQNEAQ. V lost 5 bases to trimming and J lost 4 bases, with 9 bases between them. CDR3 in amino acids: CASSPRQYEQYF. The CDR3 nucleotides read TGTGCCAGCAGCCCCCGACAGTACGAGCAGTACTTC.

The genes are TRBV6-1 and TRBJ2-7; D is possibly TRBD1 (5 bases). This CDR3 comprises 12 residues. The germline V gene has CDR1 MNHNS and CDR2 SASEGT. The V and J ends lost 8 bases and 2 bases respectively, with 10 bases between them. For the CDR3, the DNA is TGTGCCAGCGATCAGGGCACCTACGAGCAGTACTTC. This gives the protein CASDQGTYEQYF.

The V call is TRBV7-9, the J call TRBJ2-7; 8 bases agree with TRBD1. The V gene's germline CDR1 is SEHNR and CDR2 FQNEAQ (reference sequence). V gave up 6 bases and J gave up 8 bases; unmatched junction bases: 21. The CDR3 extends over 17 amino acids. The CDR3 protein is CASSPGSGLGQGAKQYF. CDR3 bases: TGTGCCAGCAGTCCTGGCAGCGGGTTGGGGCAGGGGGCCAAGCAGTACTTC. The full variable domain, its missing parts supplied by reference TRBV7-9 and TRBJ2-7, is DTGVSQNPRHKITKRGQNVTFRCDPISEHNRLYWYRQTLGQGPEFLTYFQNEAQLEKSRLLSDRFSAERPKGSFSTLEIQRTEQGDSAMYLCASSPGSGLGQGAKQYFGPGTRLTVT.

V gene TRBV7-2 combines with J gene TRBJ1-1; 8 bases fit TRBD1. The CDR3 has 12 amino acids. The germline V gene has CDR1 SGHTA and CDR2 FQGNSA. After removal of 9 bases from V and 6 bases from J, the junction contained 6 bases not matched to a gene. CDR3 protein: CARAGGGSEAFF. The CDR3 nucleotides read TGTGCCAGGGCAGGGGGCGGCTCTGAAGCTTTCTTT.